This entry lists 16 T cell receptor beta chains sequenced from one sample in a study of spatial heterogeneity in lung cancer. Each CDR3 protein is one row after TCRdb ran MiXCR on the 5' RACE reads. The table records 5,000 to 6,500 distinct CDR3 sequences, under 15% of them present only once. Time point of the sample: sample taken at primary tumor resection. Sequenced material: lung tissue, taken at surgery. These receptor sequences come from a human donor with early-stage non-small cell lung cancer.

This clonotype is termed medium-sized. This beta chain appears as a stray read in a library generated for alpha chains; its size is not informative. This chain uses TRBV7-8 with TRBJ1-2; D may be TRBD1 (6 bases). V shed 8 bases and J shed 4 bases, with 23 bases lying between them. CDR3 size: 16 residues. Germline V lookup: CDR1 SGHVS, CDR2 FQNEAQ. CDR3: CASGGSDSVFLYGYTF. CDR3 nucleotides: TGTGCCAGCGGGGGATCGGACAGCGTTTTTCTCTATGGCTACACCTTC.

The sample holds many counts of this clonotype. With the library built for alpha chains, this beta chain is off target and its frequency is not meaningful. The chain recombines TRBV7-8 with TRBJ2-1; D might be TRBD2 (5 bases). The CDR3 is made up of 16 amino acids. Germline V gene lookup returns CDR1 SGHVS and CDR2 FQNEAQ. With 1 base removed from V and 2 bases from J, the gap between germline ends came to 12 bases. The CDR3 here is CASSLGLATTYNEQFF. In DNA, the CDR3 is TGTGCCAGCAGCTTAGGTCTAGCAACAACCTACAATGAGCAGTTCTTC. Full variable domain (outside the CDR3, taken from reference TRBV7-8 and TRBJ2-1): GAGVSQSPRYKVAKRGQDVALRCDPISGHVSLFWYQQALGQGPEFLTYFQNEAQLDKSGLPSDRFFAERPEGSVSTLKIQRTQQEDSAVYLCASSLGLATTYNEQFFGPGTRLTVL.

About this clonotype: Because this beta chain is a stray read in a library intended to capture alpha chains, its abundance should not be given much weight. The CDR3 DNA reads as TGTGCCAGCAGGCAATTAGGAGATACGCAGTATTTT. Protein product: CASRQLGDTQYF. This chain joins TRBV2 and TRBJ2-3; unclear D gene. The CDR3 contains 12 residues. With 6 bases removed from V and 5 bases from J, the gap between germline ends came to 9 bases. The germline V gene has CDR1 SNHLY and CDR2 FYNNEI. The full variable domain, rest sourced from reference TRBV2 and TRBJ2-3, is EPEVTQTPSHQVTQMGQEVILRCVPISNHLYFYWYRQILGQKVEFLVSFYNNEISEKSEIFDDQFSVERPDGSNFTLKIRSTKLEDSAMYFCASRQLGDTQYFGPGTRLTVL.

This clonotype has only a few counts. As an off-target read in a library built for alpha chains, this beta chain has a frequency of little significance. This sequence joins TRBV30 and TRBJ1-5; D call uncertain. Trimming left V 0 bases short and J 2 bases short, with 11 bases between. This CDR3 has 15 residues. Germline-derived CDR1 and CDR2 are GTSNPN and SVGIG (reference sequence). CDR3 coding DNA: TGTGCCTGGAGTGTACAAGGGTATGGCAATCAGCCCCAGCATTTT. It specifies CAWSVQGYGNQPQHF.

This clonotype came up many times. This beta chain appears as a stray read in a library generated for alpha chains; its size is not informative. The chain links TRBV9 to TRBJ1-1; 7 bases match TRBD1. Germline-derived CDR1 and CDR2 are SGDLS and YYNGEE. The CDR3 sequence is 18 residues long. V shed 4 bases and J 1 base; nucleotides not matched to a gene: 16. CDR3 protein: CASSLPEGAGNGNTEAFF. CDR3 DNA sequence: TGTGCCAGCAGCCTACCAGAGGGGGCAGGGAACGGGAACACTGAAGCTTTCTTT.

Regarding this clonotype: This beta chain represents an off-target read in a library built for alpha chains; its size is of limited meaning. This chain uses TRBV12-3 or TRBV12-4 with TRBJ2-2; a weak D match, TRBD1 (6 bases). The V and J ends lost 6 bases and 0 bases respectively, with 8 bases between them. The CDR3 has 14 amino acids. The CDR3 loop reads CASSRDTNTGELFF. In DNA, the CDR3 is TGTGCCAGCAGCCGGGACACGAACACCGGGGAGCTGTTTTTT.

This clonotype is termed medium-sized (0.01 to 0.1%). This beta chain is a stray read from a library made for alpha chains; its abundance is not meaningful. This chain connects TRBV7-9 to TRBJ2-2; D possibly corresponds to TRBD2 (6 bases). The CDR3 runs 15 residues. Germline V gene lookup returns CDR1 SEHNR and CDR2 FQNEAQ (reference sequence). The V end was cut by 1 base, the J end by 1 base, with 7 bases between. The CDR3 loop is CASSLVAVNTGELFF. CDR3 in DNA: TGTGCCAGCAGCTTAGTAGCGGTGAACACCGGGGAGCTGTTTTTT.

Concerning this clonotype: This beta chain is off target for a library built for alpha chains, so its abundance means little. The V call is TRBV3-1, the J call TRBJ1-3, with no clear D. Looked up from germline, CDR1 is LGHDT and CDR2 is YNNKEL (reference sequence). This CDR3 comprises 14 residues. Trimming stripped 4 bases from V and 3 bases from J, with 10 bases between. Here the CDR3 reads CASSLTHIGNTIYF. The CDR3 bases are TGTGCCAGCAGCCTGACGCATATTGGAAACACCATATATTTT.

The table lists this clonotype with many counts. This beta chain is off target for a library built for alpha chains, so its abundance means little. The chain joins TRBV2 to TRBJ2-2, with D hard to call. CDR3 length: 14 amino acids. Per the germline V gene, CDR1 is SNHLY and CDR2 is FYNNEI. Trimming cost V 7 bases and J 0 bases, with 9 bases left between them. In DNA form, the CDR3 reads TGTGCCAGCATCTGGCACCCGAACACCGGGGAGCTGTTTTTT. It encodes CASIWHPNTGELFF.

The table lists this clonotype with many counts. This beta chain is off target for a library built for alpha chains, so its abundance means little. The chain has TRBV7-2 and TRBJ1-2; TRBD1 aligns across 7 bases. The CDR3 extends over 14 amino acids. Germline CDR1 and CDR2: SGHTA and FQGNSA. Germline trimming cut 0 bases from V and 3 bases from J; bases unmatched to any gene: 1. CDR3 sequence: CASSLAGTDYGYTF. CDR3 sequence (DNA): TGTGCCAGCAGCTTAGCCGGGACAGACTATGGCTACACCTTC.

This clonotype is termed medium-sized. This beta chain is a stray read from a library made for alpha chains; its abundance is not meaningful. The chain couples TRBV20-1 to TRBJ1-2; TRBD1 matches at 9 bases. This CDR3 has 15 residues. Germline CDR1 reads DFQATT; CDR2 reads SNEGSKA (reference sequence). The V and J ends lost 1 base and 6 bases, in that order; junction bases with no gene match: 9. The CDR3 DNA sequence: TGCAGTGCTAGAGGGCAACAGGGGGCGCGACATGGCTACACCTTC. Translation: CSARGQQGARHGYTF.

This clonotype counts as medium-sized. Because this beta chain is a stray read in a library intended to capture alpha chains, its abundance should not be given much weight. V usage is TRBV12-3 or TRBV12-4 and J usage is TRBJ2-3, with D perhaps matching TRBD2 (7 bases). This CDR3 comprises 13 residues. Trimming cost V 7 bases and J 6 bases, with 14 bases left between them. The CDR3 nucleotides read TGTGCCAGCACCAAGGGGGGGCGGGATACGCAGTATTTT. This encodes CASTKGGRDTQYF.

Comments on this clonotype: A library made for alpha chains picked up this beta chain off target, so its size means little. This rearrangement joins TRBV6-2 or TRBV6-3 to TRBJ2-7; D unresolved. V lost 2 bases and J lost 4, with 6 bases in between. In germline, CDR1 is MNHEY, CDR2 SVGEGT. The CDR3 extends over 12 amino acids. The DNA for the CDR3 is TGTGCCAGCAGTTACCATACTTACGAGCAGTACTTC. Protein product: CASSYHTYEQYF.

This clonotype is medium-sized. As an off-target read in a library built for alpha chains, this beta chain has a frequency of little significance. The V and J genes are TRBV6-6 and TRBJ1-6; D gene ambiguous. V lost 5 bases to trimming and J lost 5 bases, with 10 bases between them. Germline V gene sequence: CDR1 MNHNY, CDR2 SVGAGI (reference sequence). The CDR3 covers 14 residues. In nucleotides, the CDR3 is TGTGCCAGCAGTAGGGAGGGAGATAATTCACCCCTCCACTTT. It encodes CASSREGDNSPLHF.

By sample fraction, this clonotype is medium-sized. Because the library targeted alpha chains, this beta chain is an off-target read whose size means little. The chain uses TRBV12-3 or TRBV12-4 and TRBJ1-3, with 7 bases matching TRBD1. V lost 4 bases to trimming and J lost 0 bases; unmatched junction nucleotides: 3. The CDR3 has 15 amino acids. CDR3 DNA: TGTGCCAGCAGTTGGGGACAGTACTCTGGAAACACCATATATTTT. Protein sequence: CASSWGQYSGNTIYF.

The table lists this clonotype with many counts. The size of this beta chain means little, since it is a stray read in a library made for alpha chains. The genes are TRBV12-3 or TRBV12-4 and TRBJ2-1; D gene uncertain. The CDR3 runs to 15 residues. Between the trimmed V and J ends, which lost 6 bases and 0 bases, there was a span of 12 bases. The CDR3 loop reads CASSPGGTSYNEQFF. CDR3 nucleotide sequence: TGTGCCAGCAGCCCTGGCGGTACCTCCTACAATGAGCAGTTCTTC.